Listed below are T cell receptor beta chains from one sample, sequenced in a study of T cell changes during pregnancy in multiple sclerosis. Libraries were prepared by immunoSEQ multiplex PCR; TCRdb keeps only in-frame clonotypes and omits some of them. The table shows roughly 24,000 clones, with around nine tenths occurring only once. The specimen was CD4+ T cells from peripheral blood mononuclear cells, collected in the second trimester of pregnancy. These receptors were collected from a female donor in good health, enrolled as a control in a pregnancy study. The CDR3 runs from the conserved cysteine through the conserved F or W. A D gene is named only where the DNA matches it firmly. Size is stated for part of the rows, as once, few or many counts, or as a class when the clone is expanded.

J gene	clone size	D gene	V gene	CDR3 protein	CDR3 DNA
TRBJ2-7	once	TRBD2	TRBV5-4	CASRPGLGSYEQYF	TGTGCCAGCAGACCCGGACTAGGTTCCTACGAGCAGTACTTC
TRBJ1-6	.	.	TRBV19	CASSIKPVTGSGTPLHF	TGTGCCAGTAGTATCAAGCCCGTAACGGGGAGTGGAACACCCCTCCACTTT
TRBJ2-1	.	.	TRBV7-9	CASSLKRGADRLYNEQFF	TGTGCCAGCAGCTTAAAACGCGGGGCAGACCGACTATACAATGAGCAGTTCTTC
TRBJ1-5	.	TRBD1	TRBV30	CAWSGPGQVNQPQHF	TGTGCCTGGAGCGGACCGGGACAGGTGAATCAGCCCCAGCATTTT
TRBJ1-2	.	.	TRBV30	CAWSQPPEENYGYTF	TGTGCCTGGAGTCAACCCCCCGAGGAGAACTATGGCTACACCTTC
TRBJ2-1	.	.	TRBV28	CASTERFGNNEQFF	TGTGCCAGCACTGAGCGGTTCGGGAACAATGAGCAGTTCTTC
TRBJ2-3	.	TRBD1	TRBV9	CASSVRQGGDTQYF	TGTGCCAGCAGCGTCCGACAGGGGGGAGATACGCAGTATTTT
TRBJ2-7	.	TRBD2	TRBV19	CASSMRERRYEQYF	TGTGCCAGTAGTATGCGGGAGCGGCGGTACGAGCAGTACTTC
TRBJ2-7	.	TRBD1	TRBV2	CASRLTGPSYEQYF	TGTGCCAGCAGGCTGACAGGGCCCTCCTACGAGCAGTACTTC
TRBJ1-5	.	TRBD1	TRBV7-9	CASSRTGNQPQHF	TGTGCCAGCAGCCGGACAGGAAATCAGCCCCAGCATTTT
TRBJ2-2	.	.	TRBV4-2	CASSQDGLHTGELFF	TGTGCCAGCAGCCAAGATGGGCTCCACACCGGGGAGCTGTTTTTT
TRBJ2-3	.	TRBD1	TRBV13	CASSQGRTGYGRTDTQYF	TGTGCCAGCAGCCAGGGGCGGACAGGGTACGGACGCACAGATACGCAGTATTTT
TRBJ2-2	.	.	TRBV4-2	CASSPRRGIRTGELFF	TGTGCCAGCAGCCCGAGGCGGGGCATTCGCACCGGGGAGCTGTTTTTT
TRBJ2-7	.	TRBD2	TRBV6-6	CASSTPQFGGGYEQYF	TGTGCCAGCAGCACACCCCAGTTTGGCGGGGGCTACGAGCAGTACTTC
TRBJ2-7	.	TRBD2	TRBV11-2	CASSSALAGGPNEQYF	TGTGCCAGCAGCTCAGCCTTAGCGGGGGGGCCTAACGAGCAGTACTTC
TRBJ2-7	.	.	TRBV5-1	CASSFSPSLEQYF	TGCGCCAGCAGCTTTAGCCCATCCCTAGAGCAGTACTTC
TRBJ2-3	once	.	TRBV7-9	CASSLQDTQYF	TGTGCCAGCAGCTTACAAGATACGCAGTATTTT
TRBJ1-2	.	.	TRBV5-1	CASSLEWGSDYGYTF	TGCGCCAGCAGCTTGGAGTGGGGCTCCGACTATGGCTACACCTTC
TRBJ2-3	.	.	TRBV19	CASHLKRGSTDTQYF	TGTGCCAGTCACCTTAAACGGGGTAGCACAGATACGCAGTATTTT
TRBJ2-7	.	TRBD2	TRBV6-6	CASRVGRLADYEQYF	TGTGCCAGCAGGGTAGGCAGGCTAGCGGATTACGAGCAGTACTTC
TRBJ1-4	few	.	TRBV6-1	CASRQGTNEKLFF	TGTGCCAGCAGACAGGGAACTAATGAAAAACTGTTTTTT
TRBJ2-1	.	TRBD2	TRBV10-3	CAIKPIGTSGGSQFF	TGTGCCATCAAGCCCATAGGGACTAGCGGGGGAAGTCAGTTCTTC
TRBJ2-2	.	.	TRBV29-1	CSVTGQGFGTGELFF	TGCAGCGTCACGGGGCAGGGGTTTGGCACCGGGGAGCTGTTTTTT
TRBJ2-5	.	.	TRBV19	CASSSRETQYF	TGTGCCAGTAGTTCCCGAGAGACCCAGTACTTC
TRBJ2-7	.	.	TRBV7-9	CASSPQGFYEQYF	TGTGCCAGCAGCCCCCAGGGATTCTACGAGCAGTACTTC
TRBJ2-7	.	TRBD1	TRBV6-4	CASSLTGDGEQYF	TGTGCCTCTTCCCTGACAGGGGATGGGGAGCAGTACTTC
TRBJ1-4	.	.	TRBV5-1	CASSFGGPRNEKLFF	TGCGCCAGCAGCTTCGGGGGGCCACGGAATGAAAAACTGTTTTTT
TRBJ1-5	.	.	TRBV28	CASSLTPQPQHF	TGTGCCAGCAGTTTAACACCCCAGCCCCAGCATTTT
TRBJ1-4	.	.	TRBV14	CASSQDRGATNEKLFF	TGTGCCAGCAGCCAAGATCGGGGGGCAACTAATGAAAAACTGTTTTTT
TRBJ1-1	once	TRBD1	TRBV28	CASSAPGTGINTEAFF	TGTGCCAGCAGTGCTCCCGGGACAGGGATTAACACTGAAGCTTTCTTT
TRBJ1-2	.	.	TRBV30	CAWSPRGRTRYGYTF	TGTGCCTGGAGTCCCCGGGGACGGACTAGGTATGGCTACACCTTC
TRBJ1-5	.	.	TRBV12-5	CASGLVPKGRGRQPQHF	TGTGCTAGTGGTTTGGTACCCAAGGGCAGGGGCCGGCAGCCCCAGCATTTT
TRBJ1-1	few	.	TRBV18	CASSPAGKVTEAFF	TGTGCCAGCTCACCGGCGGGAAAAGTCACTGAAGCTTTCTTT
TRBJ1-1	.	.	TRBV7-9	CASSLSRGYTEAFF	TGTGCCAGCAGCTTAAGCAGGGGATACACTGAAGCTTTCTTT
TRBJ1-4	.	.	TRBV28	CASSLAGGGNEKLFF	TGTGCCAGCAGTTTAGCCGGGGGGGGAAATGAAAAACTGTTTTTT
TRBJ1-5	.	.	TRBV7-2	CASSLDLQPQHF	TGTGCCAGCAGCTTAGATCTACAGCCCCAGCATTTT